This T cell receptor beta chain is drawn from a study of T cells in Graves' hyperthyroidism and ophthalmopathy. This clonotype has at least ten counts. The TCR beta CDR3 regions underwent amplification using RNA transcripts as the source. Researchers ran a first-round RT-PCR on the TCR CDR3 using the HTBI primer set. TCRdb analysed the multiplex PCR reads with MiXCR anew, one entry per CDR3 protein. The profile shows more than 350,000 distinct CDR3 sequences, about 17% of them singletons. The source material was blood. This receptor was taken from a woman aged 25 to 45 with Graves' hyperthyroidism that later progressed to Graves' ophthalmopathy.

This chain's CDR3 is CASSPGTSGNYYEQYF. In nucleotides, the CDR3 is TGTGCCAGCAGTCCGGGGACTAGCGGGAACTATTACGAGCAGTACTTC. V gene TRBV27 combines with J gene TRBJ2-7, with TRBD2 matching over 13 bases. The germline V gene encodes CDR1 MNHEY and CDR2 SMNVEV (reference sequence). V lost 5 bases, J lost 4 bases, and 8 bases stayed unmatched. This CDR3 contains 16 residues.